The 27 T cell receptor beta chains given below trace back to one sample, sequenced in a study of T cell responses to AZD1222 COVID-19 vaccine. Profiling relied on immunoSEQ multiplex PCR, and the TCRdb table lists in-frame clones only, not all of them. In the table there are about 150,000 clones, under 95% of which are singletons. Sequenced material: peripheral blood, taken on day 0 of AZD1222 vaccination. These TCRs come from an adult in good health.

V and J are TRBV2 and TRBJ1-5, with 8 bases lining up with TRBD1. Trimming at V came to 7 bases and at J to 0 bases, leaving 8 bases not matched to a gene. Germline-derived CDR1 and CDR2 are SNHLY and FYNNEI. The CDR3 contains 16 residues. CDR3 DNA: TGTGCCAGCAACCTGGGACAGGACATTAGCAATCAGCCCCAGCATTTT. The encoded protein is CASNLGQDISNQPQHF.

This CDR3 is CASSYGQGYGNTIYF. The CDR3 DNA reads as TGTGCCAGCAGTTACGGACAGGGGTACGGAAACACCATATATTTT. The chain recombines TRBV6-5 with TRBJ1-3; 9 bases are shared with TRBD1. The CDR3 consists of 15 residues. V was pared by 2 bases and J by 4 bases, with 3 bases of the junction left unmatched. From germline, CDR1 is MNHEY and CDR2 SVGAGI.

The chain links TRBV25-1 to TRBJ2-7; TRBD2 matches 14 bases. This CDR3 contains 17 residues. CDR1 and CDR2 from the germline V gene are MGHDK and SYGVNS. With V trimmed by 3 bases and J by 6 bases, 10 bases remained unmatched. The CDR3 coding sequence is TGTGCCAGCAGTGAGGCGGGACTAGCGGGAGCAGCAGGCGAGCAGTACTTC. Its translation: CASSEAGLAGAAGEQYF.

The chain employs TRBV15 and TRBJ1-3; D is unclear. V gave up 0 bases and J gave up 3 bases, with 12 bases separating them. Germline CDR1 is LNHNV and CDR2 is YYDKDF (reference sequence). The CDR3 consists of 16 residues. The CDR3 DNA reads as TGTGCCACCAGCAGAGATCCGGGTTCGGGTGGAAACACCATATATTTT. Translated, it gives CATSRDPGSGGNTIYF.

The CDR3 bases are TGTGCCAGCACCCCCGTCGGTGGGAGGGGTTCACCCCTCCACTTT. It yields the protein CASTPVGGRGSPLHF. This rearrangement joins TRBV7-2 to TRBJ1-6, with D perhaps matching TRBD1 (5 bases). Germline values: CDR1 SGHTA, CDR2 FQGNSA. The CDR3 has 15 amino acids. V lost 7 bases and J 9 bases, leaving 19 bases between the germline ends.

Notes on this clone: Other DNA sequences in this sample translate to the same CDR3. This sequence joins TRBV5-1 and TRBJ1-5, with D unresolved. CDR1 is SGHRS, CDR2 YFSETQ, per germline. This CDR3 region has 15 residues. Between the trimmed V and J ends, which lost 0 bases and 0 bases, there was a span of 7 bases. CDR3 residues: CASSLGQNSNQPQHF. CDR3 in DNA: TGCGCCAGCAGCTTGGGTCAGAATAGCAATCAGCCCCAGCATTTT. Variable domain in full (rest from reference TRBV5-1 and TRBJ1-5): KAGVTQTPRYLIKTRGQQVTLSCSPISGHRSVSWYQQTPGQGLQFLFEYFSETQRNKGNFPGRFSGRQFSNSRSEMNVSTLELGDSALYLCASSLGQNSNQPQHFGDGTRLSIL.

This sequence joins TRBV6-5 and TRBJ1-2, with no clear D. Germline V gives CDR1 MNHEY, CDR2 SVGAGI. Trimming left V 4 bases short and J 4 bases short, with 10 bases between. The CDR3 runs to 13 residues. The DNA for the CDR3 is TGTGCCAGCAGTTCGGCAGATATCTATGGCTACACCTTC. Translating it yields CASSSADIYGYTF.

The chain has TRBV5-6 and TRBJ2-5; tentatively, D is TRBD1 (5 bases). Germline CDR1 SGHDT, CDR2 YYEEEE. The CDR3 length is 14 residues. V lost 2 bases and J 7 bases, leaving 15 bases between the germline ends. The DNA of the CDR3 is TGTGCCAGCAGCTTCGATCGGGCAGGGCGGACCCAGTACTTC. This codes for CASSFDRAGRTQYF. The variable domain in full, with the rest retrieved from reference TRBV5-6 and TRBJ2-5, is DAGVTQSPTHLIKTRGQQVTLRCSPKSGHDTVSWYQQALGQGPQFIFQYYEEEERQRGNFPDRFSGHQFPNYSSELNVNALLLGDSALYLCASSFDRAGRTQYFGPGTRLLVL.

Here the CDR3 reads CASSLGQGAKKAFF. CDR3 coding DNA: TGTGCCAGCAGCTTGGGACAGGGGGCAAAAAAAGCTTTCTTT. V usage is TRBV5-6 and J usage is TRBJ1-1; 10 nucleotides match TRBD1. V lost 0 bases and J lost 9; bases outside the gene matches: 5. Germline values: CDR1 SGHDT, CDR2 YYEEEE. There are 14 residues in the CDR3.

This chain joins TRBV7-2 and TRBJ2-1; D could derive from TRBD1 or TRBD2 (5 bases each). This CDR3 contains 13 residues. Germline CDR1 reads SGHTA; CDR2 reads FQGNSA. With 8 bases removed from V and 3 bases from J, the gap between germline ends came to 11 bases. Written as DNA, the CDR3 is TGTGCCAGCGGGACCCATGGCTACAATGAGCAGTTCTTC. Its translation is CASGTHGYNEQFF.

The CDR3 DNA reads as TGTGCCAGTAGTCCAGGAGTGTATCAGCCCCAGCATTTT. Translation: CASSPGVYQPQHF. The chain recombines TRBV19 with TRBJ1-5; D is ambiguous. V lost 5 bases and J lost 5, with 10 bases in between. This CDR3 has 13 amino acids. Germline CDR1 is LNHDA and CDR2 is SQIVND (reference sequence).

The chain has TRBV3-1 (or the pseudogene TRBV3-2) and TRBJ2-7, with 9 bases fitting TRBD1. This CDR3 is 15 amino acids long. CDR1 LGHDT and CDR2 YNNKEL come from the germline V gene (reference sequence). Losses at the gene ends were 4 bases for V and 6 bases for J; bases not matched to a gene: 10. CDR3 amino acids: CASSRSGTGYGEQYF. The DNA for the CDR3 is TGTGCCAGCAGCCGCTCCGGGACAGGGTATGGCGAGCAGTACTTC.

The CDR3 region has the DNA TGTGCCAGCAGTTTTGAGGGGTTCTATGGCTACACCTTC. Translated, it gives CASSFEGFYGYTF. The chain has TRBV27 and TRBJ1-2, with a tentative D call TRBD1 (5 bases). Germline-derived CDR1 and CDR2 are MNHEY and SMNVEV (reference sequence). Trimming left V 3 bases short and J 4 bases short, with 9 bases between. This CDR3 region has 13 residues.

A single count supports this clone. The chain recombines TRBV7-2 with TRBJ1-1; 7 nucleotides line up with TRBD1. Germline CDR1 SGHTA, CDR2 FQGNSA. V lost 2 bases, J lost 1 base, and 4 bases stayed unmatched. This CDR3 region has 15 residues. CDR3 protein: CASSLSPGGNTEAFF. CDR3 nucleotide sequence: TGTGCCAGCAGCTTATCCCCAGGGGGGAACACTGAAGCTTTCTTT.

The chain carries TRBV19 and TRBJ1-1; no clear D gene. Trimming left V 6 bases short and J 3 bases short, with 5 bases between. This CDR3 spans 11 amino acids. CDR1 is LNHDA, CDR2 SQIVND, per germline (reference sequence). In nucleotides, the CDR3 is TGTGCCAGTAGCGCCTACACTGAAGCTTTCTTT. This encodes CASSAYTEAFF.

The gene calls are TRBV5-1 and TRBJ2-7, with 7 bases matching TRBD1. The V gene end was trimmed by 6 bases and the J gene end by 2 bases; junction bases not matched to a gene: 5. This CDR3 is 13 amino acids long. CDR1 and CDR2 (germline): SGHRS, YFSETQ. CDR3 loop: CASNSGTAYEQYF. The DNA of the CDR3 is TGCGCCAGCAACTCGGGGACAGCCTACGAGCAGTACTTC.

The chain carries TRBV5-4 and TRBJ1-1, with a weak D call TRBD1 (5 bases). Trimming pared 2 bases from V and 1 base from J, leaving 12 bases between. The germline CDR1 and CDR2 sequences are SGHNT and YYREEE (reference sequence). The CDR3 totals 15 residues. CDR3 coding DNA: TGTGCCAGCAGCTTAATTGGGACTGCGAACACTGAAGCTTTCTTT. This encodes CASSLIGTANTEAFF.

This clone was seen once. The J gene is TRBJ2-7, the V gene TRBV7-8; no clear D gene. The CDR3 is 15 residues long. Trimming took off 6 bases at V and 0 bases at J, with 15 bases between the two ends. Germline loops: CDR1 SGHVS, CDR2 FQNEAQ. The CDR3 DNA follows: TGTGCCAGCAGACTACGGGCTCGTTTCTCCTACGAGCAGTACTTC. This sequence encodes CASRLRARFSYEQYF. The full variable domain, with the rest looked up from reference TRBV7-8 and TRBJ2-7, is GAGVSQSPRYKVAKRGQDVALRCDPISGHVSLFWYQQALGQGPEFLTYFQNEAQLDKSGLPSDRFFAERPEGSVSTLKIQRTQQEDSAVYLCASRLRARFSYEQYFGPGTRLTVT.

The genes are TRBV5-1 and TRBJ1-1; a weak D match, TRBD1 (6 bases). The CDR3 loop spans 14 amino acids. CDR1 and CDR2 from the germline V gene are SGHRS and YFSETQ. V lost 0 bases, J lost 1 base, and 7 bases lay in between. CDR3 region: CASSLGTANTEAFF. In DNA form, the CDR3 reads TGCGCCAGCAGCTTGGGGACAGCGAACACTGAAGCTTTCTTT.

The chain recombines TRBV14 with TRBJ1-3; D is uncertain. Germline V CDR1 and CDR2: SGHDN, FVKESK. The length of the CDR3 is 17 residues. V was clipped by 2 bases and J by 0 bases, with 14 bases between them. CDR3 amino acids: CASSQRRGVSSGNTIYF. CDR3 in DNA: TGTGCCAGCAGCCAAAGACGGGGAGTGAGCTCTGGAAACACCATATATTTT.

The CDR3 sequence: CASSLVGDYEQYF. As DNA, the CDR3 is TGTGCCAGCAGCCTGGTTGGGGACTACGAGCAGTACTTC. This chain uses TRBV28 with TRBJ2-7; no reliable D call. Germline V CDR1 and CDR2: MDHEN, SYDVKM. Trimming took 6 bases from V and 3 from J, leaving 12 bases between them. This CDR3 is built from 13 residues.

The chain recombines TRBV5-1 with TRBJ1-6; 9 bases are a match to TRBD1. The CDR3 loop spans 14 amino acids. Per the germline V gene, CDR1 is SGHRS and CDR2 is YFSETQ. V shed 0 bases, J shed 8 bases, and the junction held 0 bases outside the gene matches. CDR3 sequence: CASSLGQGDSPLHF. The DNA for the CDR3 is TGCGCCAGCAGCTTGGGACAGGGGGATTCACCCCTCCACTTT.

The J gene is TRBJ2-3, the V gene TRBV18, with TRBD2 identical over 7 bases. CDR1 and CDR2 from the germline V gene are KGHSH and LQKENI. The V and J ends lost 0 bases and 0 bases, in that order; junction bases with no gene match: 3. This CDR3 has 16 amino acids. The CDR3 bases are TGTGCCAGCTCACCACCGGGGCGGGGGAGCACAGATACGCAGTATTTT. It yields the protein CASSPPGRGSTDTQYF. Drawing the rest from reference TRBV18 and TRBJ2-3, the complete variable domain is NAGVMQNPRHLVRRRGQEARLRCSPMKGHSHVYWYRQLPEEGLKFMVYLQKENIIDESGMPKERFSAEFPKEGPSILRIQQVVRGDSAAYFCASSPPGRGSTDTQYFGPGTRLTVL.

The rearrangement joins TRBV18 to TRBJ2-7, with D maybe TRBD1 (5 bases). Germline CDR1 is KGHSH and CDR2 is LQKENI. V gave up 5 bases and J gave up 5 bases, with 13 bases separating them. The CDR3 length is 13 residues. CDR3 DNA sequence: TGTGCCAGCTCAACGGGCTTCAGGGACGAGCAGTACTTC. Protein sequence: CASSTGFRDEQYF.

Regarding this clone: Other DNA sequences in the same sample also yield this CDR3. CDR3 amino acids: CASSLGQNQPQHF. DNA of the CDR3: TGCGCCAGCAGCTTGGGGCAGAATCAGCCCCAGCATTTT. The chain is built from TRBV5-1 and TRBJ1-5; D uncertain. The CDR3 totals 13 residues. Germline assignment: CDR1 SGHRS and CDR2 YFSETQ. V was trimmed by 0 bases and J by 4 bases, leaving 5 bases between them.

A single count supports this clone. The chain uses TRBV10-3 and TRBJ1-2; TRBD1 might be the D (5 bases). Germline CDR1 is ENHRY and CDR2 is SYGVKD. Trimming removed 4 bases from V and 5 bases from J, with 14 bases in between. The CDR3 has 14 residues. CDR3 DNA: TGTGCCATCAGTGCCGGGACGGTCATTTATGGCTACACCTTC. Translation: CAISAGTVIYGYTF.

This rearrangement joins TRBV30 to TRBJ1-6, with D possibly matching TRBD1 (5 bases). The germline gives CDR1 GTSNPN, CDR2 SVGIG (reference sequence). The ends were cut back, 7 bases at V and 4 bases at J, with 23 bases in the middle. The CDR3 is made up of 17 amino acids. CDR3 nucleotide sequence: TGTGCCTCCACCCACGGGGCGGGGGAAATTTATAATTCACCCCTCCACTTT. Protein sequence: CASTHGAGEIYNSPLHF.